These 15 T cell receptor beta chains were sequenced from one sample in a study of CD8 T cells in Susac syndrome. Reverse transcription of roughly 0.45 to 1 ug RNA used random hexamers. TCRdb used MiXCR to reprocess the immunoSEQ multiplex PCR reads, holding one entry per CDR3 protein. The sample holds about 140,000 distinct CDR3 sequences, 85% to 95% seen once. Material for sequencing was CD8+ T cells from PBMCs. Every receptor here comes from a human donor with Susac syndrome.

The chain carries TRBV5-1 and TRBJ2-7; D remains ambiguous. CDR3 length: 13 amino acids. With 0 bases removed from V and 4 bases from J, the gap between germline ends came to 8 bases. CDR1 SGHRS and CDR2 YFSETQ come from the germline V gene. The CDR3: CASSLAPAYEQYF. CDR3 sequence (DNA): TGCGCCAGCAGCTTGGCCCCCGCTTACGAGCAGTACTTC.

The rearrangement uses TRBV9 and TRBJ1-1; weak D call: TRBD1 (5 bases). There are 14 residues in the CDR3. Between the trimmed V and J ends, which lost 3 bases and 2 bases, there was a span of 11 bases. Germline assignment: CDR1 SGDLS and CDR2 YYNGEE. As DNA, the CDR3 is TGTGCCAGCAGCGAAGGGGCGACCAACACTGAAGCTTTCTTT. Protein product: CASSEGATNTEAFF.

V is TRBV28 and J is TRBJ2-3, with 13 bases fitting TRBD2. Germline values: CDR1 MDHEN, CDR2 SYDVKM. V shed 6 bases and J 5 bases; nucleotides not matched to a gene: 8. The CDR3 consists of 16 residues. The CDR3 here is CASSMTSGRRKDTQYF. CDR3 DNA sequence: TGTGCCAGCAGCATGACTAGCGGGAGGAGGAAAGATACGCAGTATTTT.

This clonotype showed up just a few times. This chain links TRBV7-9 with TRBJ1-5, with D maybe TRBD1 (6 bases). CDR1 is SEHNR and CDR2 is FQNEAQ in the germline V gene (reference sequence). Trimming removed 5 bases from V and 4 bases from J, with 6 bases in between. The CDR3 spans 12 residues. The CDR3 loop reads CASSQGNQPQHF. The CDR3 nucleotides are TGTGCCAGCAGCCAGGGGAATCAGCCCCAGCATTTT.

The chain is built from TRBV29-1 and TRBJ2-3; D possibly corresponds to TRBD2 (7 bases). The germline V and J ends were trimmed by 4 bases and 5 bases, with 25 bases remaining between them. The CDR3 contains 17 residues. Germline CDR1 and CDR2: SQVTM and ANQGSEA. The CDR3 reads CSVALRWTRGVRDTQYF. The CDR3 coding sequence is TGCAGCGTTGCCCTCCGATGGACTAGGGGGGTCAGAGATACGCAGTATTTT.

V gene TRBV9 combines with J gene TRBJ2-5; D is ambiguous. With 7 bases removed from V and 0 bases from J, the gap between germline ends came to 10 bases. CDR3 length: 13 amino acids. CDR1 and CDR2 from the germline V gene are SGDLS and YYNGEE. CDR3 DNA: TGTGCCAGCGGCCGCCAGAACCAAGAGACCCAGTACTTC. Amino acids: CASGRQNQETQYF. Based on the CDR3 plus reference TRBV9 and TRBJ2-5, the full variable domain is DSGVTQTPKHLITATGQRVTLRCSPRSGDLSVYWYQQSLDQGLQFLIQYYNGEERAKGNILERFSAQQFPDLHSELNLSSLELGDSALYFCASGRQNQETQYFGPGTRLLVL.

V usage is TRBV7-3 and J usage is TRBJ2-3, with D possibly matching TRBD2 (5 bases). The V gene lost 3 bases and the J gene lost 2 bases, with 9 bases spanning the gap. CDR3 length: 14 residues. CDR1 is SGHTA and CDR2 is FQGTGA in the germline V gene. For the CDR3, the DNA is TGTGCCAGCAGCTTCGGACTGAACACAGATACGCAGTATTTT. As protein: CASSFGLNTDTQYF.

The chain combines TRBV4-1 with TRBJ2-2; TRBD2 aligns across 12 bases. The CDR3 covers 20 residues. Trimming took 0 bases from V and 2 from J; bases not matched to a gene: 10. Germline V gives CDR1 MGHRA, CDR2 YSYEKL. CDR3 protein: CASSQDRFPTSGSNTGELFF. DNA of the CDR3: TGCGCCAGCAGCCAAGATCGTTTCCCGACTAGCGGGAGTAACACCGGGGAGCTGTTTTTT.

CDR3 residues: CASSDAREVVGEQFF. CDR3 DNA sequence: TGTGCCAGCAGTGATGCGCGGGAGGTGGTCGGTGAGCAGTTCTTC. The J gene is TRBJ2-1, the V gene TRBV2; 8 nucleotides match TRBD2. Germline trimming cut 3 bases from V and 9 bases from J; bases unmatched to any gene: 10. The CDR3 consists of 15 residues. Germline assignment: CDR1 SNHLY and CDR2 FYNNEI.

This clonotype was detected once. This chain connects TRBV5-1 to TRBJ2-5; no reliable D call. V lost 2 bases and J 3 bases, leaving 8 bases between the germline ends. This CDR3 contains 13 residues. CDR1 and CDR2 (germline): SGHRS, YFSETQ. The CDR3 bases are TGCGCCAGCAGCTTTGGAAGTAAAGAGACCCAGTACTTC. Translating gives CASSFGSKETQYF.

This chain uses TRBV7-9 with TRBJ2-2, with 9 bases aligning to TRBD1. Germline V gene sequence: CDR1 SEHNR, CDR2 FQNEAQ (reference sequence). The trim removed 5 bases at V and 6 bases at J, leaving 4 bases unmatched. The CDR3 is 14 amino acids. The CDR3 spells CASSGDRESGELFF. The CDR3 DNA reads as TGTGCCAGCAGCGGGGACAGGGAGTCCGGGGAGCTGTTTTTT.

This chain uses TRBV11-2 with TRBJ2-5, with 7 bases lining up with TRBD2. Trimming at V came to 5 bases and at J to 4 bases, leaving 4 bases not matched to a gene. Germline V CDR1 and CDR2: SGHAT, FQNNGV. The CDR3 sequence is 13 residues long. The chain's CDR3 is CASSPTGGETQYF. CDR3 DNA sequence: TGTGCCAGCAGCCCGACGGGGGGAGAGACCCAGTACTTC.

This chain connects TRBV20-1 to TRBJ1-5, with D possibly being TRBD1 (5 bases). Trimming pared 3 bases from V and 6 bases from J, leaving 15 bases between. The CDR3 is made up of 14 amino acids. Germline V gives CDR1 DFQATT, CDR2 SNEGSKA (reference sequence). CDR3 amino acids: CSARGRGGGQPQHF. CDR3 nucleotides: TGCAGTGCTAGGGGGAGGGGCGGCGGTCAGCCCCAGCATTTT.

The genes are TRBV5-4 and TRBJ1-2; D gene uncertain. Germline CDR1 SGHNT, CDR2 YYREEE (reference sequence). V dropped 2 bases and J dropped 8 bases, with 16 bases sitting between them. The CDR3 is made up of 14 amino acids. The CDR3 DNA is TGTGCCAGCAGCTTCATCACACCAGCGGACGGCTACACCTTC. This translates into CASSFITPADGYTF.

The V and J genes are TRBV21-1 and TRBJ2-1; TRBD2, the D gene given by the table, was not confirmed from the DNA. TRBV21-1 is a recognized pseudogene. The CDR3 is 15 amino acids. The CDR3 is CASTTAGRAGNEQFF. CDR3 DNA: TGTGCCAGCACCACGGCCGGGAGGGCCGGAAATGAGCAGTTCTTC.